The next 5 T cell receptor beta chains were all read from a single sample in a study of blood T cells in healthy people across ages. A J-beta primer mix and a sample-barcoded 5' primer were used in a second PCR of roughly 6 to 11 cycles. TCRdb redid the calling of the 5' RACE reads with MiXCR, one entry per CDR3 protein. The table shows 800,000 or so distinct CDR3 sequences, with 20% to 25% occurring only once. This sample was shared with a second study, whose subject was T cells of mothers and their children.

Sequenced input: blood. The origin of the receptors is a boy between 10 and 17 years old in good health.

The chain carries TRBV12-3 or TRBV12-4 and TRBJ2-5; either TRBD1 or TRBD2 may supply D (6 bases each). The CDR3 extends over 15 amino acids. With 8 bases removed from V and 0 bases from J, the gap between germline ends came to 16 bases. CDR3 in amino acids: CASRGGRRYQETQYF. The CDR3 bases are TGTGCCAGCCGAGGGGGGCGGAGGTACCAAGAGACCCAGTACTTC.

In its sample, this clonotype was seen a few times. CDR3 in DNA: TGTGCCAGCAGAAAAGCAGGGGTACTGTGGGAGACCCAGTACTTC. This encodes CASRKAGVLWETQYF. The chain joins TRBV6-2 or TRBV6-3 to TRBJ2-5; D perhaps matches TRBD1 (6 bases). Germline V gene sequence: CDR1 MNHEY, CDR2 SVGEGT. With 6 bases removed from V and 5 bases from J, the gap between germline ends came to 19 bases. The CDR3 contains 15 residues.

The chain carries TRBV12-3 or TRBV12-4 and TRBJ1-4; 12 nucleotides match TRBD1. The CDR3 is 15 amino acids. V was clipped by 5 bases and J by 8 bases; unmatched bases: 6. CDR3 DNA: TGTGCCAGCAGTGCGGGACAGGGGGCGCGCGAAAAACTGTTTTTT. Its protein product is CASSAGQGAREKLFF.

The chain has TRBV29-1 and TRBJ1-2; 7 bases agree with TRBD1. Losses at the gene ends were 5 bases for V and 5 bases for J; bases not matched to a gene: 8. Germline V gene lookup returns CDR1 SQVTM and CDR2 ANQGSEA. CDR3 length: 13 residues. The CDR3 sequence is CSVRQGEGYGYTF. The CDR3, as DNA: TGCAGCGTTAGACAGGGCGAGGGGTATGGCTACACCTTC.

The J gene is TRBJ2-3, the V gene TRBV28; 7 nucleotides align to TRBD1. Germline V gives CDR1 MDHEN, CDR2 SYDVKM. V gave up 6 bases and J gave up 6 bases; unmatched junction bases: 9. This CDR3 is built from 14 residues. The CDR3 bases are TGTGCCAGCAGCGAAACCTCCAGGGGGGATACGCAGTATTTT. Protein: CASSETSRGDTQYF.